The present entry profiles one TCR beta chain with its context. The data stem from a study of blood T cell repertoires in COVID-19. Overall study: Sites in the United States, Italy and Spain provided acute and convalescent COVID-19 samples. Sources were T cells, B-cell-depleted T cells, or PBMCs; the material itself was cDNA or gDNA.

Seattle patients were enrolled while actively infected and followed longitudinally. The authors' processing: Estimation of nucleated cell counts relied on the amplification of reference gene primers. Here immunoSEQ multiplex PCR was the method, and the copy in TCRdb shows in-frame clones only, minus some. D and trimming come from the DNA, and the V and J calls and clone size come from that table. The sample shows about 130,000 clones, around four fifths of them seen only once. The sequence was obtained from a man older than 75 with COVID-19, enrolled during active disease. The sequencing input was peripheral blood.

This CDR3 reads CASSVKGGDTDTQYF. CDR3 coding DNA: TGTGCCAGCAGCGTAAAAGGGGGCGACACAGATACGCAGTATTTT. The rearrangement joins TRBV9 to TRBJ2-3; 7 nucleotides line up with TRBD1. Germline CDR1 SGDLS, CDR2 YYNGEE. This CDR3 is 15 amino acids long. Trimming cost V 1 base and J 2 bases; bases outside gene matches: 4. Looking up the rest from reference TRBV9 and TRBJ2-3 gives the full variable domain: DSGVTQTPKHLITATGQRVTLRCSPRSGDLSVYWYQQSLDQGLQFLIQYYNGEERAKGNILERFSAQQFPDLHSELNLSSLELGDSALYFCASSVKGGDTDTQYFGPGTRLTVL.